The clone carrying this T cell receptor (beta chain) was counted ten times or more. Its antigen is undetermined. The V end lost 5 bases, the J end lost 5 bases, and 16 bases lay between the germline ends. The CDR3 spans 14 residues. The germline gives CDR1 SGHRS, CDR2 YFSETQ. cDNA was made by 5'RACE with 10-nucleotide random UMIs. Sequencing runs each yielded over 170 million TCR-beta sequences from 15-18 subjects. Each CDR3 protein gets one entry after TCRdb re-called the 5' RACE reads with MiXCR. The sample lists around 58,000 distinct CDR3 sequences, approximately 3.6% occurring once. This specimen comes from a study of neurological immune-mediated disorders. Study results and caveats: CDR3 amino acid sequences found in expanded clones were never shared across subjects, suggesting private repertoires in all groups.

Sequencing was performed on PBMCs. V is TRBV5-1 and J is TRBJ2-5, with a tentative D call TRBD2 (7 bases). This receptor was taken from a woman aged 60-75 years with multiple sclerosis. For the CDR3, the DNA is TGCGCCAGCAGTTGGCGGGGGCGACAGGAGACCCAGTACTTC. Protein sequence: CASSWRGRQETQYF.